The 10 T cell receptor beta chains in this list originate from one sample, sequenced in a study of blood T cells in healthy people across ages. For the second PCR, which ran for about 6 to 11 cycles, a sample-barcoded 5' primer and a J-beta primer mix were used. TCRdb ran MiXCR on the 5' RACE reads and lists one entry per CDR3 protein. Of about 1 million distinct CDR3 sequences listed, roughly 45% were seen once; the top ten hold over 15%. The sequenced sample was blood. These receptors were obtained from a woman aged 60-75 years in good health.

This rearrangement joins TRBV2 to TRBJ1-2; unclear D gene. Trimming shortened V by 4 bases and J by 3 bases, and 9 bases separated the two germline ends. CDR1 is SNHLY, CDR2 FYNNEI, per germline. CDR3 length: 13 residues. In DNA form, the CDR3 reads TGTGCCAGCAGTGGCCGGGTCCACTATGGCTACACCTTC. It translates to CASSGRVHYGYTF.

This clonotype was seen only a few times. The chain combines TRBV7-3 with TRBJ2-1; D uncertain. The CDR3 is 13 amino acids. CDR1 and CDR2 from the germline V gene are SGHTA and FQGTGA. The V end was cut by 5 bases, the J end by 6 bases, with 11 bases between. Here the CDR3 reads CASSQTLSNEQFF. CDR3 in DNA: TGTGCCAGCAGCCAAACTCTCTCCAATGAGCAGTTCTTC.

J is TRBJ2-1 and V is TRBV7-3, with 12 bases lining up with TRBD2. The V gene end was trimmed by 4 bases and the J gene end by 4 bases; junction bases not matched to a gene: 5. The germline CDR1 and CDR2 sequences are SGHTA and FQGTGA. The CDR3 spans 16 residues. CDR3 in amino acids: CASSSWGTSGYNEQFF. CDR3 nucleotides: TGTGCCAGCAGCTCGTGGGGGACTAGCGGGTACAATGAGCAGTTCTTC.

The J gene is TRBJ2-7, the V gene TRBV7-9; D remains ambiguous. V lost 5 bases and J 5 bases, leaving 16 bases between the germline ends. The CDR3 contains 14 residues. Germline V CDR1 and CDR2: SEHNR, FQNEAQ (reference sequence). The CDR3 protein is CASSTHGPRDEQYF. In DNA form, the CDR3 reads TGTGCCAGCAGCACCCACGGTCCTCGGGACGAGCAGTACTTC.

This clonotype was seen more than once but under ten times. V and J are TRBV20-1 and TRBJ2-5, with 11 bases that match TRBD2. Trimming took 8 bases from V and 13 from J; bases not matched to a gene: 27. The CDR3 runs 17 residues. Germline V gene sequence: CDR1 DFQATT, CDR2 SNEGSKA (reference sequence). The CDR3 bases are TGCAGTCAGTGGGGGCGAACCGGGACTAGCGGATCCGCTTATGGGTACTTC. It encodes CSQWGRTGTSGSAYGYF.

The rearrangement links TRBV6-2 or TRBV6-3 to TRBJ2-1, with TRBD2 identical over 7 bases. The CDR3 consists of 13 residues. Looked up from germline, CDR1 is MNHEY and CDR2 is SVGEGT. The V segment lost 6 bases and the J segment 7 bases; nucleotides outside the gene matches: 6. In DNA form, the CDR3 reads TGTGCCAGCAGCAACTCGCGGGGGAATGAGCAGTTCTTC. Encoded protein: CASSNSRGNEQFF.

This clonotype appeared a single time. The chain links TRBV27 to TRBJ2-4; D is tentatively TRBD1 or TRBD2 (5 bases each). The end of the DNA is better explained by TRBJ2-7, so the J call may be wrong. The CDR3 sequence is 16 residues long. Germline V CDR1 and CDR2: MNHEY, SMNVEV (reference sequence). CDR3: CASSLSGTESSYEQYF. The CDR3 coding sequence is TGTGCCAGCAGTTTGTCCGGGACCGAAAGCTCCTACGAGCAGTACTTC.

The chain has TRBV20-1 and TRBJ2-3, with 10 bases identical to TRBD2. Trimming at V came to 8 bases and at J to 6 bases, leaving 11 bases not matched to a gene. CDR3 length: 14 residues. Per germline, CDR1 DFQATT and CDR2 SNEGSKA (reference sequence). This CDR3 is CSPRKGTSVDTQYF. The CDR3, as DNA: TGCAGTCCCCGAAAGGGGACTAGCGTGGATACGCAGTATTTT.

This chain joins TRBV6-6 and TRBJ2-7; a weak D match, TRBD1 (6 bases). TRBJ2-5 matches the DNA end more closely, so the J call is doubtful. This CDR3 contains 13 residues. CDR1 is MNHNY and CDR2 is SVGAGI in the germline V gene (reference sequence). CDR3 nucleotides: TGTGCCAGCAAGGGGGACGGTATGGAGACCCAGTACTTC. This codes for CASKGDGMETQYF.

This clonotype appeared a few times. The rearrangement links TRBV29-1 to TRBJ2-1, with 10 nucleotides matching TRBD1. The V gene end was trimmed by 8 bases and the J gene end by 0 bases; junction bases not matched to a gene: 4. The CDR3 contains 14 residues. Germline V CDR1 and CDR2: SQVTM, ANQGSEA. The CDR3, as DNA: TGCAGCTCGCGGGACAGGGGCTCCTACAATGAGCAGTTCTTC. Amino acids: CSSRDRGSYNEQFF.